This T cell receptor (beta chain) was documented in a study of cytotoxic CD8 clonotypes in ibrutinib-treated CLL. Study-wide results and caveats: Elevated clonality accompanied ibrutinib response, with a return toward baseline values at progression. T-cell clonality at baseline went above that of age-matched healthy donors and rose and fell with circulating CD8+ T-cell counts.

Produced via immunoSEQ multiplex PCR; TCRdb's table is partial and in-frame only. Among around 160,000 clones listed, more than 65% were seen once. The CDR3 extends over 20 amino acids. CDR1 and CDR2 (germline): LNHDA, SQIVND (reference sequence). With V trimmed by 0 bases and J by 1 base, 9 bases remained unmatched. Note on this clone: Its specificity is not known.

The chain recombines TRBV19 with TRBJ2-6; 10 bases match TRBD1. The sequences come from PBMCs, collected after 12 months of ibrutinib treatment. The sequence was collected from a human donor with chronic lymphocytic leukemia. The CDR3 spells CASSIEVTGGAGSGANVLTF. CDR3 nucleotide sequence: TGTGCCAGTAGTATAGAAGTGACAGGGGGCGCGGGTTCTGGGGCCAACGTCCTGACTTTC.